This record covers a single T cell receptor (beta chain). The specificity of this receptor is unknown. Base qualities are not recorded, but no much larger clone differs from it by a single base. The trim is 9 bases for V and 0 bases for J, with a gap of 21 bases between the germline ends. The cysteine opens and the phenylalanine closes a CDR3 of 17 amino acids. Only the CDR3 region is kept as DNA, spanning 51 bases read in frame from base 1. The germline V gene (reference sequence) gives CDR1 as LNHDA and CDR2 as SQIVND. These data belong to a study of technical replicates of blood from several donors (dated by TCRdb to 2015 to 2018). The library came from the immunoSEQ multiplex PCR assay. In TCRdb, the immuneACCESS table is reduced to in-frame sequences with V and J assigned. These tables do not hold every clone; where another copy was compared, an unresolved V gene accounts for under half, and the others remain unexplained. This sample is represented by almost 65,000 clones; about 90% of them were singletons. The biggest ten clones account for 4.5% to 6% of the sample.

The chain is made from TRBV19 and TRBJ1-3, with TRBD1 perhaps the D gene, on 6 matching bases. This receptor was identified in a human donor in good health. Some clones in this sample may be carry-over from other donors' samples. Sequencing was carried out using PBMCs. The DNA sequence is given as TGTGCCAGCAAACCCTCCACGGGACACCTCTCTGGAAACACCATATATTTT. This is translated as CASKPSTGHLSGNTIYF.